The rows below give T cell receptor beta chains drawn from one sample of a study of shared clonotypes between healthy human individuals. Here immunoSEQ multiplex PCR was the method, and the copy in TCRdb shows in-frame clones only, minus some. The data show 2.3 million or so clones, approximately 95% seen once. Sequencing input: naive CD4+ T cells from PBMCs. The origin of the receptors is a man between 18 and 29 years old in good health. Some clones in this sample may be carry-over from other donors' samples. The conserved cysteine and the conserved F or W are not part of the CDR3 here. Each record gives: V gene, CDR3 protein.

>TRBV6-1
ASSDWTGTGELF
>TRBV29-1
SVLPGTGPSSGANVLT
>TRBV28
ASRVGGSSSGNTIY
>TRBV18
ASSPLSRTAYEQY
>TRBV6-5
ASSLTSGRWDTQY
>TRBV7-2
ASSLVFLAGYSYEQY
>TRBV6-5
ASSYVRGPSYEQY
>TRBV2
ASSTQTGITEKLF
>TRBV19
ATKPGGSGPDTQY
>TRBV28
ASSLQYGYT
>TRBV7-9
ASSQPNTGNTEAF
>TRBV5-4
ASSLPQEETQY
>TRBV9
ASSVRLAALNEQF
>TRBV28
ASRGLQGGYQPQH
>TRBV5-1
ASSFNLGNTEAF
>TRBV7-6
ASSLVPTGTSYEQY
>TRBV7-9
ASSPGQGNAEKLF
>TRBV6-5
ASSQTPGSQGTQY
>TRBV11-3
ASSSTGAANTGELF
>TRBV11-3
ASSLGAGDPDEKLF
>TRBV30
AWSQGYSGNTIY
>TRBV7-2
ASSHNLGLAGSYNEQF
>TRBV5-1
ASSLGQGGDTQY
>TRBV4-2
ASSQPATGGPYEQY
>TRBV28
ASSFRERSYEQY
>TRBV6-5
ASSRQAPYGYT
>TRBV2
ASSEYPQGAYEQY
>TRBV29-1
SVGGTGDSPLH
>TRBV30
AWSVVGNQPQH
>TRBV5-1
ASSLRGLAGSNTYNEQF
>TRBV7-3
ASSSRDSNHNEQF
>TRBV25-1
ASSAPGSDTEAF
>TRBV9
ASSIRDRVNTIY
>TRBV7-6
ASSYLAGVSDTQY
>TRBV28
ATPSGGNYGYT
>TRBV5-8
ASIRDRGQETQY
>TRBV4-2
ASSPGTADTGELF
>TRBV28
ASSLFASGRSYEQY
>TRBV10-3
AISEVIGRQPEAF
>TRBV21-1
ASSKEARSNTEAF
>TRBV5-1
ASVTGTGYADTQY
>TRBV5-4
ASSLKREGREDTQY
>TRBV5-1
ASSLLGAVSYEQY
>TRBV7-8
ASSLTSGRQTGELF
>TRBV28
ASGGLNQPQH
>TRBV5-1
ASSLAPQGTGNTIY
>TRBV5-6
ASSSAHGGYSYNEQF
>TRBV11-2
ASSLVFYEQY
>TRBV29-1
SVRTGTANYGYT
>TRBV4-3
ASSQLRQGASPLH
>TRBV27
ASSLSGRAREQY
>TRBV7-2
ASSRRPLDRGQGYT
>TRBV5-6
ASSLWSRYQETQY
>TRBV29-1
SAIYLGVETQY